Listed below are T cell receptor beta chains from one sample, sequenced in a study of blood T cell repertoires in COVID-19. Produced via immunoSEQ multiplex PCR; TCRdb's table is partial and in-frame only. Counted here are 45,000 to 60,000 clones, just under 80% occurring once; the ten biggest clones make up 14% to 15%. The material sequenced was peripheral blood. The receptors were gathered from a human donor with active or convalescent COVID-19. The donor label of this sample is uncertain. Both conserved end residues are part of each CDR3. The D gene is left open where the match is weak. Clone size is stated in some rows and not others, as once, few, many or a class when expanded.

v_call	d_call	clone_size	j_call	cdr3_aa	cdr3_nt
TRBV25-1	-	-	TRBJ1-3	CASSERFPTSGNTIYF	TGTGCCAGCAGTGAAAGATTCCCTACCTCTGGAAACACCATATATTTT
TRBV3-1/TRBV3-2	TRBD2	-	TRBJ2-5	CASSQGLAGGMGETQYF	TGTGCCAGCAGCCAAGGGCTAGCGGGAGGGATGGGGGAGACCCAGTACTTC
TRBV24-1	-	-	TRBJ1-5	CATTPGGNQPQHF	TGTGCCACCACCCCAGGGGGCAATCAGCCCCAGCATTTT
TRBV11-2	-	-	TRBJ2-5	CASSLGAGWETQYF	TGTGCCAGCAGCTTAGGGGCAGGGTGGGAGACCCAGTACTTC
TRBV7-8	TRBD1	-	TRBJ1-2	CASSSARLRWQGAGYTF	TGTGCCAGCAGCTCCGCGAGATTAAGATGGCAGGGGGCTGGCTACACCTTC
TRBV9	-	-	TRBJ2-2	CASTSQAGGELFF	TGTGCCAGCACCAGCCAAGCGGGCGGGGAGCTGTTTTTT
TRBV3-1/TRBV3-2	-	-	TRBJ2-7	CASSQGQYEQYF	TGTGCCAGCAGCCAAGGTCAATACGAGCAGTACTTC
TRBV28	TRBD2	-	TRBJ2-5	CASRPGLAGESETQYF	TGTGCCAGCAGACCCGGACTAGCGGGAGAGTCGGAGACCCAGTACTTC
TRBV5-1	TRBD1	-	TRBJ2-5	CASSSTTGGLETQYF	TGCGCCAGCAGCTCCACGACAGGGGGCCTGGAGACCCAGTACTTC
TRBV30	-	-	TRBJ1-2	CAWSVSGVHNYGYTF	TGTGCCTGGAGTGTGTCTGGAGTTCATAACTATGGCTACACCTTC
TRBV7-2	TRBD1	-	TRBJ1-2	CASSFSPTGGVGGYTF	TGTGCCAGCAGCTTCAGCCCAACAGGGGGCGTAGGCGGCTACACCTTC
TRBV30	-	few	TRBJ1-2	CAWSFGRNYGYTF	TGTGCCTGGAGTTTTGGCAGAAACTATGGCTACACCTTC
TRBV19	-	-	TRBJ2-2	CAGRMFANTGELFF	TGTGCCGGGAGGATGTTCGCGAACACCGGGGAGCTGTTTTTT
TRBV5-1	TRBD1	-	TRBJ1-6	CASSLQGANSPLHF	TGCGCCAGCAGCCTACAGGGGGCAAATTCACCCCTCCACTTT
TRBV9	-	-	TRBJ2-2	CASSVRGNTGELFF	TGTGCCAGCAGCGTACGGGGGAACACCGGGGAGCTGTTTTTT
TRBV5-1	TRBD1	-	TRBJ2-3	CASSLAGTGRHLRTDTQYF	TGCGCCAGCAGCTTGGCCGGGACAGGGAGACACCTCCGCACAGATACGCAGTATTTT
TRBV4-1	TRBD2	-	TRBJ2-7	CASSQRELAGGPFYEQYF	TGCGCCAGCAGCCAAAGGGAACTAGCGGGAGGGCCCTTTTACGAGCAGTACTTC
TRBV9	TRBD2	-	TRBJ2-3	CASSVGVIAGGPTDTQYF	TGTGCCAGCAGCGTAGGGGTAATAGCGGGAGGCCCCACAGATACGCAGTATTTT
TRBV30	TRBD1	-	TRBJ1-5	CAWSGGQVNQPQHF	TGTGCCTGGAGTGGGGGACAGGTAAATCAGCCCCAGCATTTT
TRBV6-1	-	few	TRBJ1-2	CASSESPGDYGYTF	TGTGCCAGCAGTGAATCCCCAGGGGACTATGGCTACACCTTC
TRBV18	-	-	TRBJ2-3	CASSPLPTGTDTQYF	TGTGCCAGCTCACCTCTACCCACGGGCACAGATACGCAGTATTTT
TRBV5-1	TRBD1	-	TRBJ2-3	CASSLQGAGVDTQYF	TGCGCCAGCAGCTTGCAGGGGGCAGGGGTGGATACGCAGTATTTT
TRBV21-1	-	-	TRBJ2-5	CASSNVSVLQETQYF	TGTGCCAGCAGCAATGTTTCGGTCCTCCAAGAGACCCAGTACTTC
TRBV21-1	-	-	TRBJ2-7	CASSTSPRTPRGYYEQYF	TGTGCCAGCAGCACTTCCCCGAGGACTCCCCGCGGGTACTACGAGCAGTACTTC
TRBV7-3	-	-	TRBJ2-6	CASSLRGLGSGANVLTF	TGTGCCAGCAGCTTAAGGGGGCTGGGGTCTGGGGCCAACGTCCTGACTTTC
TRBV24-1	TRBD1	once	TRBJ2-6	CATSEGGQAGANVLTF	TGTGCCACCAGTGAAGGCGGACAGGCTGGGGCCAACGTCCTGACTTTC
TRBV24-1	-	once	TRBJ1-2	CATSDGGGYGYTF	TGTGCCACCAGTGACGGGGGGGGCTATGGCTACACCTTC
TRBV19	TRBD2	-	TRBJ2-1	CASIRRRGDNYNEQFF	TGTGCCAGTATCCGACGGCGGGGGGACAACTACAATGAGCAGTTCTTC
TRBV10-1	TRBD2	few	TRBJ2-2	CASSWQGGSGELFF	TGCGCCAGCAGTTGGCAGGGAGGGTCCGGGGAGCTGTTTTTT
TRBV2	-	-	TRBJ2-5	CASSESVQETQYF	TGTGCCAGCAGTGAAAGCGTTCAAGAGACCCAGTACTTC
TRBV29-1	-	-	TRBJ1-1	CSVFLGGNTEAFF	TGCAGCGTTTTTCTCGGGGGGAACACTGAAGCTTTCTTT
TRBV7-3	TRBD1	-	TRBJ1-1	CASRPGQGNTEAFF	TGTGCCAGCAGGCCTGGACAGGGGAACACTGAAGCTTTCTTT
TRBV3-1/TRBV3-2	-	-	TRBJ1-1	CASSHSLTGMNTEAFF	TGTGCCAGCAGCCATTCCTTGACGGGGATGAACACTGAAGCTTTCTTT
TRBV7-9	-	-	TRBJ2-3	CASSPPRGMGLDTQYF	TGTGCCAGCAGCCCCCCCAGAGGGATGGGTTTAGATACGCAGTATTTT
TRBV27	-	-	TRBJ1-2	CASGRSSNYGYTF	TGTGCCAGCGGTCGAAGCTCTAACTATGGCTACACCTTC
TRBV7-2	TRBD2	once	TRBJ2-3	CASSLDRLAGVTDTQYF	TGTGCCAGCAGCTTAGATCGACTAGCGGGAGTCACAGATACGCAGTATTTT
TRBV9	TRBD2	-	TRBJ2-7	CASSVGTSGFYEQYF	TGTGCCAGCAGCGTCGGCACTAGCGGATTCTACGAGCAGTACTTC
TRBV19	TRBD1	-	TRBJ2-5	CASSNRQGAWETQYF	TGTGCCAGTAGTAACCGACAGGGGGCTTGGGAGACCCAGTACTTC
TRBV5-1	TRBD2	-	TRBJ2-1	CASSLVGTSGSGEQFF	TGCGCCAGCAGCTTGGTGGGGACTAGCGGGTCGGGTGAGCAGTTCTTC